These 20 T cell receptor beta chains share one sample of origin, sequenced in a study of immune cell composition in non-small cell lung cancer. Assay: immunoSEQ multiplex PCR; the TCRdb copy retains only in-frame clones and omits some. Of roughly 6,300 clones detected, about 71% appear once; the ten largest clones hold approximately 5.3%. The normal lung sample lay at least 3 cm, and maximally far, from the tumour. The sample was non-adjacent lung tissue. The receptors were sampled from a human donor with non-small cell lung cancer.

This chain joins TRBV11-1 and TRBJ1-1, with 7 bases matching TRBD1. V gave up 4 bases and J gave up 0 bases; unmatched junction bases: 2. This CDR3 is 14 amino acids long. Looked up from germline, CDR1 is SGHAT and CDR2 is FQDESV (reference sequence). The DNA for the CDR3 is TGTGCCAGCAGCTGGGGACAGATGAACACTGAAGCTTTCTTT. Protein: CASSWGQMNTEAFF. The full variable domain, its missing parts supplied by reference TRBV11-1 and TRBJ1-1, is EAEVAQSPRYKITEKSQAVAFWCDPISGHATLYWYRQILGQGPELLVQFQDESVVDDSQLPKDRFSAERLKGVDSTLKIQPAELGDSAMYLCASSWGQMNTEAFFGQGTRLTVV.

This clone has only a few counts. V and J are TRBV5-5 and TRBJ2-2; D is uncertain. The CDR3 is 15 amino acids. V lost 4 bases to trimming and J lost 1 base, with 11 bases between them. Per the germline V gene, CDR1 is SGHKS and CDR2 is YYEKEE (reference sequence). CDR3 region: CASSPTPRNTGELFF. The DNA of the CDR3 is TGTGCCAGCAGCCCCACTCCTAGGAACACCGGGGAGCTGTTTTTT.

The gene calls are TRBV7-3 and TRBJ2-1; TRBD1 is a possible D gene (6 bases). V lost 2 bases, J lost 0 bases, and 20 bases lay in between. Germline V gene data show CDR1 as SGHTA and CDR2 as FQGTGA. This CDR3 contains 19 residues. In DNA form, the CDR3 reads TGTGCCAGCAGCTTACTCCCGCAATGGGACATCTACTCCTACAATGAGCAGTTCTTC. Translating it yields CASSLLPQWDIYSYNEQFF.

The rearrangement links TRBV27 to TRBJ1-6; the match to TRBD1 covers 7 bases. CDR3 length: 14 amino acids. Trimming took 6 bases from V and 6 from J; bases not matched to a gene: 5. Looked up from germline, CDR1 is MNHEY and CDR2 is SMNVEV (reference sequence). CDR3 in DNA: TGTGCCAGCAGCGACCGGGACAGTAATTCACCCCTCCACTTT. This sequence encodes CASSDRDSNSPLHF.

The chain has TRBV11-3 and TRBJ2-5; 9 bases fit TRBD2. CDR3 length equals 15 residues. J gave up 5 bases and V 4 bases, and 8 bases lay outside the gene matches. CDR1 is SGHNT and CDR2 is YENEEA in the germline V gene. CDR3 sequence reads: CASSSRRGGLETQYF. The CDR3 coding sequence is TGTGCCAGCAGCTCCCGGCGGGGGGGCCTGGAGACCCAGTACTTC.

J is TRBJ2-6 and V is TRBV4-3, with D perhaps TRBD2 (6 bases). The CDR3 runs 16 residues. Germline V lookup: CDR1 LGHNA, CDR2 YSLEER. Trimming left V 0 bases short and J 1 base short, with 7 bases between. This CDR3 is CASSQDAGSGANVLTF. The DNA of the CDR3 is TGCGCCAGCAGCCAAGACGCGGGGTCTGGGGCCAACGTCCTGACTTTC.

V is TRBV10-3 and J is TRBJ2-1, with 14 bases aligning to TRBD2. Per germline, CDR1 ENHRY and CDR2 SYGVKD. The CDR3 loop spans 15 amino acids. The V segment lost 6 bases and the J segment 8 bases; nucleotides outside the gene matches: 6. The CDR3 spells CAIRTSGGANYEQFF. CDR3 nucleotide sequence: TGTGCCATCAGGACTAGCGGGGGGGCGAATTATGAGCAGTTCTTC.

The chain links TRBV30 to TRBJ1-2, with D unclear. Trimming removed 3 bases from V and 6 bases from J, with 14 bases in between. This CDR3 has 13 residues. CDR1 is GTSNPN and CDR2 is SVGIG in the germline V gene (reference sequence). The CDR3 here is CAWSGYWEDGYTF. CDR3 sequence (DNA): TGTGCCTGGAGCGGATATTGGGAGGATGGCTACACCTTC.

A remark on this clone: One end of the junction fails to match germline, which may point to a read error. J is TRBJ2-3 and V is TRBV7-7; 12 bases align to TRBD2. This CDR3 spans 16 amino acids. CDR1 is SSHAT, CDR2 FNYEAQ, per germline (reference sequence). The CDR3 coding sequence is TGTGCTAGCAGCCCCCGACTAGCGGGGGGCACAGATACGCAGTATTTT. This codes for CASSPRLAGGTDTQYF.

The sample holds one count of this clone. CDR3: CAWSLGLAGAVGELFF. The CDR3 region has the DNA TGTGCCTGGAGCCTCGGACTAGCGGGGGCGGTCGGGGAGCTGTTTTTT. The chain has TRBV30 and TRBJ2-2; 13 bases align to TRBD2. There are 16 residues in the CDR3. Germline-derived CDR1 and CDR2 are GTSNPN and SVGIG (reference sequence). V shed 3 bases and J 7 bases; nucleotides not matched to a gene: 8.

The CDR3: CASSLPGLAGGPGANVLTF. CDR3 coding DNA: TGTGCCAGCAGCTTACCGGGACTAGCGGGGGGCCCAGGGGCCAACGTCCTGACTTTC. This chain links TRBV7-3 with TRBJ2-6, with TRBD2 identical over 15 bases. The CDR3 runs 19 residues. Unmatched junction bases numbered 6, after V lost 2 bases and J lost 4 bases. CDR1 is SGHTA, CDR2 FQGTGA, per germline.

The chain uses TRBV5-1 and TRBJ2-1, with 10 bases aligning to TRBD2. Germline trimming cut 0 bases from V and 8 bases from J; bases unmatched to any gene: 8. CDR3 length equals 16 residues. Germline values: CDR1 SGHRS, CDR2 YFSETQ. This CDR3 is CASSLALAGQFDEQFF. In nucleotides, the CDR3 is TGCGCCAGCAGCTTGGCACTAGCGGGGCAATTCGATGAGCAGTTCTTC.

In its sample, this clone was seen a few times. The V gene is TRBV6-4, the J gene TRBJ2-3; 11 positions match TRBD2. Germline V CDR1 and CDR2: MRHNA, SNTAGT. Unmatched junction bases numbered 7, after V lost 6 bases and J lost 2 bases. There are 16 residues in the CDR3. As DNA, the CDR3 is TGTGCCAGCAGCCCTAGCGGGGGGCCCGTCACAGATACGCAGTATTTT. Translated: CASSPSGGPVTDTQYF.

This clone was recorded once. The V and J genes are TRBV19 and TRBJ2-5; D may be TRBD2 (6 bases). This CDR3 is built from 14 residues. Trimming pared 6 bases from V and 5 bases from J, leaving 16 bases between. Germline V gene lookup returns CDR1 LNHDA and CDR2 SQIVND (reference sequence). The CDR3 nucleotides are TGTGCCAGTAGCCACCTCAGGCGGGATGAGACCCAGTACTTC. Encoded protein: CASSHLRRDETQYF.

The genes are TRBV6-5 and TRBJ2-7; D is perhaps TRBD1 (5 bases). The CDR3 runs to 12 residues. Germline lookup yields CDR1 MNHEY and CDR2 SVGAGI. V dropped 2 bases and J dropped 3 bases, with 5 bases sitting between them. The CDR3 reads CASSYRGYEQYF. CDR3 nucleotides: TGTGCCAGCAGTTACAGGGGCTACGAGCAGTACTTC.

The chain couples TRBV6-5 to TRBJ1-2; 8 bases are a match to TRBD1. The CDR3 extends over 14 amino acids. Unmatched junction bases numbered 11, after V lost 6 bases and J lost 8 bases. CDR1 and CDR2 from the germline V gene are MNHEY and SVGAGI. CDR3 in amino acids: CASRSPGGGLGYTF. The CDR3 DNA reads as TGTGCCAGCAGATCTCCAGGGGGCGGCCTCGGCTACACCTTC.

The CDR3 region is CASRVSGRRGGNTIYF. Written as DNA, the CDR3 is TGTGCCAGCCGTGTGTCGGGCCGGCGAGGAGGTAACACCATATATTTT. J is TRBJ1-3 and V is TRBV28, with D uncertain. V was trimmed by 8 bases and J by 7 bases, leaving 24 bases between them. Looked up from germline, CDR1 is MDHEN and CDR2 is SYDVKM. The CDR3 has 16 residues.

This clone was observed a handful of times. The V gene is TRBV9, the J gene TRBJ1-2; 9 nucleotides line up with TRBD1. From germline, CDR1 is SGDLS and CDR2 YYNGEE. The CDR3 consists of 15 residues. With 4 bases clipped from V and 3 bases from J, the junction kept 7 bases outside the gene matches. The CDR3 coding sequence is TGTGCCAGCAGCCCCCCCCGACAGGGGGACTATGGCTACACCTTC. It codes for CASSPPRQGDYGYTF.

In its sample, this clone is large. The chain uses TRBV19 and TRBJ1-2; 8 bases match TRBD1. Trimming cost V 5 bases and J 4 bases; bases outside gene matches: 6. The CDR3 length is 14 residues. The germline V gene encodes CDR1 LNHDA and CDR2 SQIVND (reference sequence). The CDR3 region has the DNA TGTGCCAGTAGTCAGGGACAGGTTGGCTATGGCTACACCTTC. Protein: CASSQGQVGYGYTF.

J is TRBJ1-1 and V is TRBV18; no firm D call. Germline values: CDR1 KGHSH, CDR2 LQKENI. This CDR3 region has 15 residues. The V and J ends lost 2 bases and 0 bases respectively, with 10 bases between them. The CDR3 is CASSPSAGMNTEAFF. The CDR3 coding sequence is TGTGCCAGCTCACCAAGTGCAGGCATGAACACTGAAGCTTTCTTT. The complete variable domain, with remaining parts taken from reference TRBV18 and TRBJ1-1, reads NAGVMQNPRHLVRRRGQEARLRCSPMKGHSHVYWYRQLPEEGLKFMVYLQKENIIDESGMPKERFSAEFPKEGPSILRIQQVVRGDSAAYFCASSPSAGMNTEAFFGQGTRLTVV.